Listed below are T cell receptor beta chains from one sample, sequenced in a study of human T cells and chemical hapten exposure. TCRdb re-derived calls from the RACE reads in MiXCR, one entry per CDR3 protein. The sample shows 300,000 to 400,000 distinct CDR3 sequences, under 9% of them seen only once. Source: whole blood, taken in connection with sensitization to the hapten diphenylcyclopropenone (DPC). The receptors shown here come from a woman under 30 with alopecia areata. Some clones in this sample may be carry-over from other donors' samples. Both conserved end residues are part of each CDR3. A D gene is named only where the DNA matches it firmly. Clone size is not always given. Where it is, it says once, few, many or a class for expanded clones.

TGTGCCAGCAGCTTAGTCATAGGGAGGCCCGTCCTGACTTTC	CASSLVIGRPVLTF	.	many	14	TRBV7-2	TRBJ2-6
TGTGCCAGCAGCCGGGACAGAGCTATGACAGATACGCAGTATTTT	CASSRDRAMTDTQYF	TRBD1	few	15	TRBV5-6	TRBJ2-3
TGTGCCAGCAGTTACTCCCAGCGGGAGCAGTACTTC	CASSYSQREQYF	.	.	12	TRBV6-2/TRBV6-3	TRBJ2-7
TGTGCCAGCAGCTTAGGCATGAGTGAAGCTTTCTTT	CASSLGMSEAFF	.	few	12	TRBV7-2	TRBJ1-1
TGTGCCAGCAGTGAAGCGATGATTCCCACAGATACGCAGTATTTT	CASSEAMIPTDTQYF	.	.	15	TRBV6-1	TRBJ2-3
TGCAGTGCTAGAGATCTCCAGGCACCGAGCACTGAAGCTTTCTTT	CSARDLQAPSTEAFF	.	few	15	TRBV20-1	TRBJ1-1
TGTGCCAGCAGACCGGCGACAGGTCTAAACTATGGCTACACCTTC	CASRPATGLNYGYTF	.	few	15	TRBV12-3/TRBV12-4	TRBJ1-2
TGCAGTGCTCCCTCTAGCGGGGGGGCAGGGACCCAGTACTTC	CSAPSSGGAGTQYF	TRBD2	many	14	TRBV20-1	TRBJ2-5
TGCAGTGCTAGCGGATTTCAACACAACTATGGCTACACCTTC	CSASGFQHNYGYTF	.	many	14	TRBV20-1	TRBJ1-2
TGTGCCAGCAGTTACTCCGGACAGGGGGGAAGAGGCAATCAGCCCCAGCATTTT	CASSYSGQGGRGNQPQHF	TRBD1	.	18	TRBV6-5	TRBJ1-5
TGCAGCGTTGCGGGGGGTGGCTACAATGAGCAGTTCTTC	CSVAGGGYNEQFF	TRBD2	many	13	TRBV29-1	TRBJ2-1
TGCGCCAGCAGCCAAGATTCACTAGCGGGGACAGATACGCAGTATTTT	CASSQDSLAGTDTQYF	TRBD2	.	16	TRBV4-3	TRBJ2-3
TGTGCCAGCAGCCGAACTGGGGGGCACACAGATACGCAGTATTTT	CASSRTGGHTDTQYF	.	few	15	TRBV3-1	TRBJ2-3
TGTGCCAGCAGCGTAGCTAGCGGGGCGCAAGAGACCCAGTACTTC	CASSVASGAQETQYF	TRBD2	.	15	TRBV9	TRBJ2-5
TGTGCCAGCAGTGAATGGAGACAGGGTAGCTACGAGCAGTACTTC	CASSEWRQGSYEQYF	TRBD1	many	15	TRBV25-1	TRBJ2-7
TGTGCCAGCAGTACCGGGACTAGGGTTAATGAGCAGTTCTTC	CASSTGTRVNEQFF	TRBD2	few	14	TRBV12-3/TRBV12-4	TRBJ2-1
TGTGCCAGCAGCAAGACAGGGGGCTGGGAGCAGTACTTC	CASSKTGGWEQYF	TRBD1	.	13	TRBV6-5	TRBJ2-7
TGCGCCAGCAGCCAAGATGAGGCGGGGAGCAATCAGCCCCAGCATTTT	CASSQDEAGSNQPQHF	.	few	16	TRBV4-3	TRBJ1-5
TGCAGCGCCCGGACAGGGCTGACTAATTCACCCCTCCACTTT	CSARTGLTNSPLHF	TRBD1	.	14	TRBV29-1	TRBJ1-6
TGTGCCAGCAGGGACTATGGCTACACCTTC	CASRDYGYTF	.	few	10	TRBV28	TRBJ1-2
TGCGCCAGCAGCCCTGGACAGGGGGCAAATCCAACTAATGAAAAACTGTTTTTT	CASSPGQGANPTNEKLFF	TRBD1	many	18	TRBV4-3	TRBJ1-4
TGTGCCAGCAGCCTGCAGACTAGCGGGGGAGTCTACGAGCAGTACTTC	CASSLQTSGGVYEQYF	TRBD2	few	16	TRBV5-6	TRBJ2-7
TGTGCCAGCTCTAGAGAAGGCTTAAAGGGGGAGACCCAGTACTTC	CASSREGLKGETQYF	.	few	15	TRBV6-2/TRBV6-3	TRBJ2-5
TGTGCCAGCAGTGCGGCGGGGGGTGAAGATACGCAGTATTTT	CASSAAGGEDTQYF	TRBD2	.	14	TRBV2	TRBJ2-3
TGTGCCAGCAGCCGAGACAAATCCTACAATGAGCAGTTCTTC	CASSRDKSYNEQFF	.	.	14	TRBV3-1	TRBJ2-1
TGCGCCATCAGCCAAGAGGACAGGGCCCGCAATCAGCCCCAGCATTTT	CAISQEDRARNQPQHF	TRBD1	.	16	TRBV4-1	TRBJ1-5
TGCAGTGCGCGAGGGTCCGGGGATACGCAGTATTTT	CSARGSGDTQYF	.	.	12	TRBV20-1	TRBJ2-3